Listed here are 30 T cell receptor beta chains from one sample, sequenced in a study of blood T cell repertoires in COVID-19 (TCRdb year 2020). The library was made by the immunoSEQ multiplex PCR assay. TCRdb stores this immuneACCESS table with in-frame sequences only. Part of the clones is absent; in the studies checked, under half of the shortfall reflects unresolved V genes, and no reason is known for the rest. Within this sample are some 230,000 clones, with more than 65% of them counted one time only. 3% of the sample rests with the top ten. What was sequenced was peripheral blood. These TCRs come from a woman in her 30s who had recovered from COVID-19.

This clone was observed once. This rearrangement joins TRBV19 to TRBJ1-4, with 8 bases lining up with TRBD1. The length of the CDR3 is 14 residues. The ends lost 6 bases at V and 8 bases at J; junction bases unmatched: 8. The germline CDR1 and CDR2 sequences are LNHDA and SQIVND (reference sequence). The CDR3 nucleotides are TGTGCCAGTAGCCCGGACAGGGTTGACGAAAAACTGTTTTTT. Its translation: CASSPDRVDEKLFF.

The gene calls are TRBV28 and TRBJ2-3; TRBD2 might be the D (6 bases). In germline, CDR1 is MDHEN, CDR2 SYDVKM. V lost 7 bases to trimming and J lost 0 bases, with 17 bases between them. This CDR3 spans 16 amino acids. The CDR3 bases are TGTGCCAGCATATTCGGAGGGCTCGCCAGCACAGATACGCAGTATTTT. Translating it yields CASIFGGLASTDTQYF. Variable domain in full (rest from reference TRBV28 and TRBJ2-3): DVKVTQSSRYLVKRTGEKVFLECVQDMDHENMFWYRQDPGLGLRLIYFSYDVKMKEKGDIPEGYSVSREKKERFSLILESASTNQTSMYLCASIFGGLASTDTQYFGPGTRLTVL.

This clone was counted once. The V gene is TRBV10-1, the J gene TRBJ1-2, with 8 bases aligning to TRBD1. This CDR3 spans 15 amino acids. After removal of 6 bases from V and 3 bases from J, the junction contained 9 bases not matched to a gene. Germline loops: CDR1 WNHNN, CDR2 SYGVQD (reference sequence). CDR3 nucleotides: TGCGCCAGCAGCGCGATACGGGGACAGGACTATGGCTACACCTTC. It yields the protein CASSAIRGQDYGYTF.

V and J are TRBV27 and TRBJ2-7; 7 bases fit TRBD1. Trimming removed 4 bases from V and 5 bases from J; junction bases left unmatched: 17. The germline CDR1 and CDR2 sequences are MNHEY and SMNVEV (reference sequence). This CDR3 region has 17 residues. The CDR3 loop reads CASSYDSRGRLNNEQYF. The CDR3 region has the DNA TGTGCCAGCAGTTATGACTCGAGGGGGCGCTTAAACAACGAGCAGTACTTC.

CDR3 protein: CASSLSSTGTQETQYF. The DNA of the CDR3 is TGCGCCAGCAGCCTCTCCTCGACAGGAACCCAAGAGACCCAGTACTTC. The rearrangement joins TRBV5-1 to TRBJ2-5, with D possibly matching TRBD1 (6 bases). Trimming shortened V by 4 bases and J by 1 base, and 17 bases separated the two germline ends. Germline CDR1 SGHRS, CDR2 YFSETQ. There are 16 residues in the CDR3.

J is TRBJ1-2 and V is TRBV5-6; TRBD1 matches 7 bases. J lost 10 bases, V lost 3 bases, and 12 bases had no gene match. This CDR3 spans 14 amino acids. Germline V gene lookup returns CDR1 SGHDT and CDR2 YYEEEE. The CDR3 nucleotides read TGTGCCAGCAGCTCCCAGACAGGGACCTATCCCTACACCTTC. As protein: CASSSQTGTYPYTF.

The chain uses TRBV7-3 and TRBJ1-2; D unresolved. The CDR3 totals 12 residues. V was shortened by 8 bases and J by 4 bases, with 11 bases between the two germline ends. CDR1 is SGHTA, CDR2 FQGTGA, per germline. The CDR3 protein is CASGDALYGYTF. As DNA, the CDR3 is TGTGCCAGCGGAGACGCTCTCTATGGCTACACCTTC.

To note about this clone: Other DNA sequences in this specimen translate into the identical CDR3. The chain has TRBV6-1 and TRBJ2-7; D may be TRBD2 (5 bases). V lost 3 bases, J lost 0 bases, and 6 bases lay in between. CDR3 length: 13 residues. Germline lookup yields CDR1 MNHNS and CDR2 SASEGT. The CDR3 DNA reads TGTGCCAGCAGTGACAGCGGCTCCTACGAGCAGTACTTC. As protein: CASSDSGSYEQYF.

The chain recombines TRBV27 with TRBJ2-3, with 11 bases matching TRBD2. There are 16 residues in the CDR3. In germline, CDR1 is MNHEY, CDR2 SMNVEV (reference sequence). With 3 bases clipped from V and 6 bases from J, the junction kept 8 bases outside the gene matches. The CDR3 sequence: CASSLRLAGGVDTQYF. In DNA, the CDR3 is TGTGCCAGCAGTTTGCGTCTAGCGGGAGGTGTTGATACGCAGTATTTT.

Only one count was recorded for this clone. The chain employs TRBV10-3 and TRBJ2-1, with 8 bases identical to TRBD1. Per germline, CDR1 ENHRY and CDR2 SYGVKD. The junction had 13 bases not matched to a gene; V was cut back by 0 bases and J by 9 bases. The CDR3 contains 17 residues. The DNA for the CDR3 is TGTGCCATCAGTGAGTCGACAGGGGCCCGCCTTACAATTGAGCAGTTCTTC. Protein: CAISESTGARLTIEQFF.

The V and J genes are TRBV27 and TRBJ2-1; possibly TRBD2 for D (6 bases). With 3 bases removed from V and 6 bases from J, the gap between germline ends came to 12 bases. From germline, CDR1 is MNHEY and CDR2 SMNVEV (reference sequence). CDR3 size: 14 residues. The CDR3 DNA follows: TGTGCCAGCAGTTTTTTCGGGAGCCCCAATGAGCAGTTCTTC. Translation: CASSFFGSPNEQFF.

This sequence joins TRBV12-5 and TRBJ2-5; 9 bases are a match to TRBD1. This CDR3 has 19 residues. V dropped 0 bases and J dropped 1; count of bases not matched to a gene: 12. The germline V gene has CDR1 LGHNT and CDR2 FRNRAP. CDR3 loop: CASGLVLFGQGRFQETQYF. Here the CDR3 DNA reads TGTGCTAGTGGTTTGGTACTTTTCGGACAGGGGAGGTTCCAAGAGACCCAGTACTTC.

The J gene is TRBJ2-7, the V gene TRBV7-9; D is unresolved. Germline-derived CDR1 and CDR2 are SEHNR and FQNEAQ (reference sequence). This CDR3 is built from 15 residues. V was pared by 5 bases and J by 0 bases, with 14 bases between. The CDR3 region has the DNA TGTGCCAGCAGCACTCGACTGGCTAGCTCCTACGAGCAGTACTTC. Translating it yields CASSTRLASSYEQYF.

Only a few counts were recorded for this clone. The chain carries TRBV11-3 and TRBJ2-1; 7 positions agree with TRBD2. Unmatched junction bases numbered 12, after V lost 1 base and J lost 3 bases. The germline CDR1 and CDR2 sequences are SGHNT and YENEEA. The CDR3 runs 18 residues. The chain's CDR3 is CASSLGHASGRYYNEQFF. In nucleotides, the CDR3 is TGTGCCAGCAGCTTAGGCCACGCTAGCGGAAGATACTACAATGAGCAGTTCTTC.

The V and J genes are TRBV29-1 and TRBJ2-5; TRBD1 aligns across 8 bases. The CDR3 spans 14 residues. V shed 6 bases and J 4 bases; nucleotides not matched to a gene: 10. Germline-derived CDR1 and CDR2 are SQVTM and ANQGSEA. Here the CDR3 DNA reads TGCAGCGTCCCACGGGCAGGGGGCATAGAGACCCAGTACTTC. Its translation: CSVPRAGGIETQYF.

This clone was recorded only once. V gene TRBV19 combines with J gene TRBJ2-3; 7 bases map to TRBD2. Germline assignment: CDR1 LNHDA and CDR2 SQIVND (reference sequence). V gave up 3 bases and J gave up 6 bases; unmatched junction bases: 6. This CDR3 contains 14 residues. CDR3 DNA: TGTGCCAGTAGTATGTGGCGGGAGTTTGATACGCAGTATTTT. Residues: CASSMWREFDTQYF.

The V gene is TRBV28, the J gene TRBJ2-4, with 7 bases that match TRBD1. This CDR3 region has 17 residues. Germline CDR1 and CDR2: MDHEN and SYDVKM. The ends lost 3 bases at V and 0 bases at J; junction bases unmatched: 8. This CDR3 is CASSLGGDSQAKNIQYF. CDR3 nucleotide sequence: TGTGCCAGCAGTTTGGGTGGGGACAGCCAAGCCAAAAACATTCAGTACTTC.

The chain joins TRBV19 to TRBJ1-1; no definite D call. CDR1 LNHDA and CDR2 SQIVND come from the germline V gene (reference sequence). This CDR3 comprises 14 residues. V lost 0 bases, J lost 5 bases, and 10 bases lay in between. As DNA, the CDR3 is TGTGCCAGTAGTATAGATCTGGGAGATACTGAAGCTTTCTTT. Translation gives CASSIDLGDTEAFF.

J is TRBJ2-1 and V is TRBV28, with 8 bases matching TRBD1. V lost 4 bases and J lost 8; bases outside the gene matches: 10. Germline V lookup: CDR1 MDHEN, CDR2 SYDVKM. The CDR3 is 15 residues long. DNA of the CDR3: TGTGCCAGCAGTTCAACCGACAGGGGATGGGATGAGCAGTTCTTC. This translates into CASSSTDRGWDEQFF.

The chain recombines TRBV20-1 with TRBJ2-7; D uncertain. V was trimmed by 4 bases and J by 3 bases, leaving 7 bases between them. Germline V gene lookup returns CDR1 DFQATT and CDR2 SNEGSKA (reference sequence). This CDR3 comprises 11 residues. The CDR3 loop is CSATLSYEQYF. DNA for the CDR3: TGCAGTGCTACTCTCAGCTACGAGCAGTACTTC.

The chain combines TRBV6-2 or TRBV6-3 with TRBJ1-5, with D perhaps TRBD1 (6 bases). Per germline, CDR1 MNHEY and CDR2 SVGEGT. CDR3 length: 13 residues. The V and J ends lost 6 bases and 5 bases respectively, with 11 bases between them. The CDR3 here is CASSLTGDQPQHF. The CDR3 nucleotides read TGTGCCAGCAGCCTGACAGGAGATCAGCCCCAGCATTTT.

The chain recombines TRBV5-1 with TRBJ1-5, with D perhaps matching TRBD1 (6 bases). Per germline, CDR1 SGHRS and CDR2 YFSETQ. The CDR3 sequence is 14 residues long. Trimming took off 1 base at V and 2 bases at J, with 7 bases between the two ends. The CDR3, as DNA: TGCGCCAGCAGCTTGTCAGGGGGCAATCAGCCCCAGCATTTT. Its translation: CASSLSGGNQPQHF.

The CDR3 region is CASQGDRAAFF. The CDR3 region has the DNA TGTGCCAGCCAAGGGGACAGGGCTGCTTTCTTT. The rearrangement joins TRBV3-1 (or the pseudogene TRBV3-2) to TRBJ1-1, with 9 bases fitting TRBD1. This CDR3 has 11 residues. The germline gives CDR1 LGHDT, CDR2 YNNKEL (reference sequence). V shed 8 bases and J 11 bases; nucleotides not matched to a gene: 6.

This clone was seen a single time. The CDR3 DNA sequence: TGTGCCAGCAGCTTGAGAGCCCAGGGGGACGAAAAACTGTTTTTT. Translated: CASSLRAQGDEKLFF. The V and J genes are TRBV5-4 and TRBJ1-4; 7 nucleotides line up with TRBD1. The CDR3 has 15 residues. Germline loops: CDR1 SGHNT, CDR2 YYREEE (reference sequence). V was clipped by 1 base and J by 8 bases; unmatched bases: 8.

V usage is TRBV18 and J usage is TRBJ2-3, with TRBD1 matching over 8 bases. Germline V gene sequence: CDR1 KGHSH, CDR2 LQKENI. This CDR3 comprises 15 residues. After removal of 3 bases from V and 5 bases from J, the junction contained 7 bases not matched to a gene. The CDR3 reads CASSPGTGRIDTQYF. CDR3 coding DNA: TGTGCCAGCTCACCCGGGACAGGCCGTATAGATACGCAGTATTTT.

The chain links TRBV9 to TRBJ2-3, with 10 bases matching TRBD2. The CDR3 runs to 16 residues. Germline V gene lookup returns CDR1 SGDLS and CDR2 YYNGEE. With 0 bases clipped from V and 9 bases from J, the junction kept 10 bases outside the gene matches. CDR3 amino acids: CASSVVPSGGLHTQYF. CDR3 in DNA: TGTGCCAGCAGCGTAGTGCCTAGCGGGGGCTTACACACGCAGTATTTT. Combining the CDR3 with reference TRBV9 and TRBJ2-3 gives the whole variable domain DSGVTQTPKHLITATGQRVTLRCSPRSGDLSVYWYQQSLDQGLQFLIQYYNGEERAKGNILERFSAQQFPDLHSELNLSSLELGDSALYFCASSVVPSGGLHTQYFGPGTRLTVL.

The chain has TRBV7-6 and TRBJ2-2; D may be TRBD2 (7 bases). Germline assignment: CDR1 SGHVS and CDR2 FNYEAQ. The CDR3 sequence is 16 residues long. V was shortened by 4 bases and J by 4 bases, with 16 bases between the two germline ends. CDR3 loop: CASSSPAGAGTGELFF. CDR3 DNA sequence: TGTGCCAGCAGCTCCCCTGCGGGGGCCGGCACCGGGGAGCTGTTTTTT.

The DNA for the CDR3 is TGTGCCAGCAGCATCCTAGCGGCCACGTTCAGCGATGAGCAGTTCTTC. Its protein product is CASSILAATFSDEQFF. V gene TRBV7-9 combines with J gene TRBJ2-1; 7 bases are shared with TRBD2. Germline CDR1 is SEHNR and CDR2 is FQNEAQ (reference sequence). With 5 bases clipped from V and 8 bases from J, the junction kept 15 bases outside the gene matches. CDR3 size: 16 residues.

The chain is built from TRBV7-9 and TRBJ2-5, with TRBD2 matching over 9 bases. In germline, CDR1 is SEHNR, CDR2 FQNEAQ (reference sequence). V lost 8 bases and J lost 0; bases outside the gene matches: 10. The CDR3 is 16 amino acids. The CDR3 here is CASLGLAGMYQETQYF. The DNA for the CDR3 is TGTGCCAGCCTTGGGCTAGCGGGGATGTACCAAGAGACCCAGTACTTC.

V usage is TRBV5-1 and J usage is TRBJ2-3; D unclear. V was cut by 1 base and J by 5 bases, with 17 bases left in between. Per germline, CDR1 SGHRS and CDR2 YFSETQ. The CDR3 is made up of 16 amino acids. The CDR3 coding sequence is TGCGCCAGCAGCTTGTTCCCTGGGCTGCAACAAGATACGCAGTATTTT. Translated, it gives CASSLFPGLQQDTQYF.